Described below is a single T cell receptor beta chain sequence and its context. The data belong to a study of blood T cell repertoires in COVID-19. Produced via immunoSEQ multiplex PCR; TCRdb's table is partial and in-frame only. Among tens of thousands of clones listed, 83% were seen once. This clonotype was obtained from a man in his 70s with acute or convalescent COVID-19. Sequencing was carried out using peripheral blood.

CDR3 DNA: TGTGCCACCGCCCCGGGAGGCGGTCGCTACACCTTC. This sequence encodes CATAPGGGRYTF. The chain joins TRBV28 to TRBJ1-2; no clear D gene. The germline gives CDR1 MDHEN, CDR2 SYDVKM. This CDR3 is built from 12 residues. V lost 10 bases and J lost 9, with 18 bases in between.